The 17 T cell receptor beta chains below all came from one sample that was sequenced in a study of identical twins. TCRdb called the 5' RACE reads again in MiXCR, with one record for every CDR3 protein. The sample carries 200,000 to 250,000 distinct CDR3 sequences, about 13% recorded once. The data also belong to a second study, concerning yellow fever vaccine responses in identical twins.

Source material: memory (CD45RO+) T cells sorted from blood. These receptors were taken from a woman in her late teens or twenties in good health.

The chain recombines TRBV4-3 with TRBJ2-7; D is possibly TRBD2 (5 bases). This CDR3 spans 14 amino acids. Trimming left V 1 base short and J 4 bases short, with 11 bases between. Germline values: CDR1 LGHNA, CDR2 YSLEER. The CDR3 loop reads CASSQVETGYEQYF. The CDR3 DNA is TGCGCCAGCAGCCAAGTCGAAACGGGGTACGAGCAGTACTTC.

The chain is built from TRBV20-1 and TRBJ2-2, with D perhaps TRBD1 or TRBD2 (5 bases each). There are 14 residues in the CDR3. Germline CDR1 DFQATT, CDR2 SNEGSKA (reference sequence). V lost 4 bases to trimming and J lost 1 base, with 10 bases between them. The CDR3 is CSAMGDLNTGELFF. In DNA, the CDR3 is TGCAGTGCTATGGGGGACCTGAACACCGGGGAGCTGTTTTTT.

This clonotype has only a few counts. J is TRBJ2-1 and V is TRBV20-1, with D uncertain. Trimming stripped 7 bases from V and 9 bases from J, with 22 bases between. Germline V gives CDR1 DFQATT, CDR2 SNEGSKA (reference sequence). This CDR3 contains 14 residues. CDR3 coding DNA: TGCAGTGAGTCACGGGCTGGCCCTAGGGTTGAGCAGTTCTTC. Translating it yields CSESRAGPRVEQFF.

The CDR3 region has the DNA TGTGCCAGCAGCCAGACGACAGGGCCACAAGAGACCCAGTACTTC. This encodes CASSQTTGPQETQYF. The chain links TRBV3-1 to TRBJ2-5, with 7 nucleotides matching TRBD1. CDR3 size: 15 residues. Germline V CDR1 and CDR2: LGHDT, YNNKEL (reference sequence). The V gene end was trimmed by 3 bases and the J gene end by 2 bases; junction bases not matched to a gene: 6.

The CDR3 nucleotides are TGTGCCAGCAGCCTAAGACTAAATCCCCGGGGCACAGATACGCAGTATTTT. The encoded protein is CASSLRLNPRGTDTQYF. The genes are TRBV2 and TRBJ2-3; TRBD2 might be the D (5 bases). Per the germline V gene, CDR1 is SNHLY and CDR2 is FYNNEI. The CDR3 sequence is 17 residues long. The V and J ends lost 6 bases and 1 base respectively, with 20 bases between them.

This clonotype was seen more than once but under ten times. This chain joins TRBV4-2 and TRBJ2-2, with D possibly matching TRBD1 (6 bases). CDR3 size: 18 residues. Germline lookup yields CDR1 LGHNA and CDR2 YNFKEQ. V lost 4 bases to trimming and J lost 0 bases, with 18 bases between them. The CDR3 DNA is TGTGCCAGCAGCCCGGTCGCCCTCGGGACAACGAACACCGGGGAGCTGTTTTTT. Amino acid sequence: CASSPVALGTTNTGELFF.

This clonotype has more than one count but fewer than ten. The V gene is TRBV5-1, the J gene TRBJ2-1; D is undetermined. The V and J ends lost 2 bases and 14 bases respectively, with 20 bases between them. The CDR3 length is 14 residues. Germline V gene lookup returns CDR1 SGHRS and CDR2 YFSETQ. CDR3 sequence reads: CASSFKETAGRKFF. The CDR3 DNA is TGCGCCAGCAGCTTTAAGGAGACGGCAGGCCGGAAGTTCTTC.

The chain couples TRBV27 to TRBJ2-3; 7 bases fit TRBD1. CDR3 length: 16 amino acids. CDR1 is MNHEY and CDR2 is SMNVEV in the germline V gene (reference sequence). V lost 1 base and J lost 2; bases outside the gene matches: 6. The CDR3 is CASSLFRGQSTDTQYF. The CDR3 nucleotides read TGTGCCAGCAGTTTATTTAGGGGACAGTCCACAGATACGCAGTATTTT.

This clonotype has at least ten counts. This chain uses TRBV29-1 with TRBJ1-1, with TRBD1 as a possible D gene (5 bases). Germline V gene sequence: CDR1 SQVTM, CDR2 ANQGSEA. V was pared by 8 bases and J by 1 base, with 17 bases between. This CDR3 comprises 14 residues. The CDR3 nucleotides read TGCAGCTACGGACATCGGGCCCAGAACACTGAAGCTTTCTTT. This encodes CSYGHRAQNTEAFF.

The rearrangement links TRBV28 to TRBJ2-5, with D possibly being TRBD2 (6 bases). CDR3 length equals 16 residues. Looked up from germline, CDR1 is MDHEN and CDR2 is SYDVKM. V dropped 1 base and J dropped 0 bases, with 12 bases sitting between them. The chain's CDR3 is CASSLSSGGYQETQYF. CDR3 bases: TGTGCCAGCAGTTTATCCAGTGGGGGGTACCAAGAGACCCAGTACTTC. Full variable domain (missing parts from reference TRBV28 and TRBJ2-5): DVKVTQSSRYLVKRTGEKVFLECVQDMDHENMFWYRQDPGLGLRLIYFSYDVKMKEKGDIPEGYSVSREKKERFSLILESASTNQTSMYLCASSLSSGGYQETQYFGPGTRLLVL.

This clonotype was seen a few times. The CDR3 sequence: CASSSPGAGANTGELFF. The CDR3 nucleotides read TGTGCCAGCAGCTCCCCGGGAGCGGGAGCGAACACCGGGGAGCTGTTTTTT. V usage is TRBV7-2 and J usage is TRBJ2-2, with 8 nucleotides matching TRBD2. The CDR3 extends over 17 amino acids. V trimming: 4 bases; J trimming: 0 bases; junction bases outside the gene matches: 7. Germline CDR1 and CDR2: SGHTA and FQGNSA.

The V and J genes are TRBV14 and TRBJ2-2; 11 bases map to TRBD2. CDR1 SGHDN and CDR2 FVKESK come from the germline V gene. CDR3 size: 18 residues. The V segment lost 1 base and the J segment 7 bases; nucleotides outside the gene matches: 11. CDR3: CASSQGPRLAGIVGELFF. Here the CDR3 DNA reads TGTGCCAGCAGCCAAGGGCCGAGACTAGCGGGAATTGTCGGGGAGCTGTTTTTT.

The CDR3 sequence is CASSATRDTRNQETQYF. The CDR3, as DNA: TGCGCCAGCAGCGCCACGAGGGACACGCGCAACCAAGAGACCCAGTACTTC. This chain joins TRBV5-1 and TRBJ2-5; tentatively, D is TRBD1 (6 bases). There are 17 residues in the CDR3. The germline CDR1 and CDR2 sequences are SGHRS and YFSETQ. V was shortened by 4 bases and J by 0 bases, with 19 bases between the two germline ends.

In this sample, this clonotype turned up many times. The chain links TRBV5-6 to TRBJ2-7; no definite D call. CDR3 length equals 12 residues. Germline V gives CDR1 SGHDT, CDR2 YYEEEE. V was pared by 2 bases and J by 2 bases, with 5 bases between. The CDR3 DNA reads as TGTGCCAGCAGCTTTCAGACCTACGAGCAGTACTTC. It specifies CASSFQTYEQYF.

This clonotype was seen many times. The chain has TRBV20-1 and TRBJ2-1; no firm D call. Trimming took off 0 bases at V and 3 bases at J, with 12 bases between the two ends. The CDR3 consists of 15 residues. CDR1 and CDR2 (germline): DFQATT, SNEGSKA (reference sequence). CDR3 sequence (DNA): TGCAGTGCTAGAGACCCCCGACCGGTCTACAATGAGCAGTTCTTC. This translates into CSARDPRPVYNEQFF.

This clonotype has more than one count but fewer than ten. This rearrangement joins TRBV24-1 to TRBJ2-3; D is possibly TRBD2 (5 bases). CDR1 KGHDR and CDR2 SFDVKD come from the germline V gene. The CDR3 loop spans 12 amino acids. V gave up 4 bases and J gave up 9 bases, with 10 bases separating them. CDR3 amino acids: CATSDPGKTQYF. CDR3 in DNA: TGTGCCACCAGTGACCCGGGGAAAACGCAGTATTTT.

V usage is TRBV2 and J usage is TRBJ1-2; D is uncertain. CDR3 size: 15 residues. The germline V gene has CDR1 SNHLY and CDR2 FYNNEI. The V end lost 3 bases, the J end lost 1 base, and 12 bases lay between the germline ends. The CDR3 region is CASSDLAGINYGYTF. CDR3 bases: TGTGCCAGCAGTGACTTGGCAGGCATTAACTATGGCTACACCTTC.